These 6 T cell receptor beta chains share one sample of origin, sequenced in a study of OX40 agonist ivuxolimab in advanced cancers. The table came from immunoSEQ multiplex PCR; TCRdb's copy has only in-frame clones and leaves some out. The table lists more than 70,000 clones, approximately 90% of them singletons. This specimen consisted of CD4+ or CD8+ T cells sorted from blood, obtained in a trial of the OX40 agonist ivuxolimab. The receptors stem from an adult with an advanced solid tumor such as melanoma, head and neck, liver or kidney cancer.

The V gene is TRBV5-5, the J gene TRBJ1-4, with 9 bases identical to TRBD1. The junction had 4 bases not matched to a gene; V was cut back by 2 bases and J by 5 bases. Germline values: CDR1 SGHKS, CDR2 YYEKEE (reference sequence). The CDR3 is made up of 15 amino acids. CDR3 nucleotides: TGTGCCAGCAGCTTCCCGGGACAGGGAAATGAAAAACTGTTTTTT. Protein sequence: CASSFPGQGNEKLFF.

CDR3 region: CASSRQLASYEQFF. In DNA, the CDR3 is TGTGCCAGCAGCCGGCAGCTAGCTTCGTATGAGCAGTTCTTC. V is TRBV9 and J is TRBJ2-1; TRBD2 might be the D (5 bases). The CDR3 runs 14 residues. In germline, CDR1 is SGDLS, CDR2 YYNGEE. V dropped 4 bases and J dropped 8 bases, with 16 bases sitting between them.

The CDR3 bases are TGTGCCAGCAGTTTCTCAATCGGTTCTGGGGCCAACGTCCTGACTTTC. It is translated as CASSFSIGSGANVLTF. The chain combines TRBV6-5 with TRBJ2-6; D gene ambiguous. V was trimmed by 4 bases and J by 1 base, leaving 11 bases between them. Germline values: CDR1 MNHEY, CDR2 SVGAGI. The CDR3 covers 16 residues.

The gene calls are TRBV2 and TRBJ1-2; the match to TRBD1 covers 7 bases. This CDR3 is built from 12 residues. The J segment lost 10 bases and the V segment lost 7 bases, leaving 9 bases of the junction unmatched. Germline V CDR1 and CDR2: SNHLY, FYNNEI. For the CDR3, the DNA is TGTGCCAGCACCGAGGACAGGTTCGACTACACCTTC. This translates into CASTEDRFDYTF. Filled out from reference TRBV2 and TRBJ1-2, the complete variable domain reads EPEVTQTPSHQVTQMGQEVILRCVPISNHLYFYWYRQILGQKVEFLVSFYNNEISEKSEIFDDQFSVERPDGSNFTLKIRSTKLEDSAMYFCASTEDRFDYTFGSGTRLTVV.

This chain joins TRBV6-6 and TRBJ1-1; the D gene is possibly TRBD1 (5 bases). The CDR3 is 15 residues long. CDR1 MNHNY and CDR2 SVGAGI come from the germline V gene (reference sequence). V lost 2 bases and J 0 bases, leaving 10 bases between the germline ends. This CDR3 is CASSYSQGMNTEAFF. The CDR3 region has the DNA TGTGCCAGCAGTTACAGTCAGGGAATGAACACTGAAGCTTTCTTT.

The chain employs TRBV5-1 and TRBJ2-1, with 10 positions matching TRBD1. With 1 base clipped from V and 9 bases from J, the junction kept 10 bases outside the gene matches. Germline CDR1 and CDR2: SGHRS and YFSETQ. The CDR3 sequence is 16 residues long. CDR3 in DNA: TGCGCCAGCAGCTTGTTAGGGACAGGGGATCTGAGTGAGCAGTTCTTC. Translating gives CASSLLGTGDLSEQFF. The full variable domain, completed using reference TRBV5-1 and TRBJ2-1, is KAGVTQTPRYLIKTRGQQVTLSCSPISGHRSVSWYQQTPGQGLQFLFEYFSETQRNKGNFPGRFSGRQFSNSRSEMNVSTLELGDSALYLCASSLLGTGDLSEQFFGPGTRLTVL.